The source of this T cell receptor (beta chain) is a study of cytomegalovirus exposure and HLA in healthy donors. Study background: Drawn from HLA-typed donors, about 85 million unique TCRs were held in an early data release. Caucasian-associated ancestry cluster membership applied to about four fifths of a few hundred genotyped donors. Study conclusions and caveats: In vitro data verified three CMV-associated chains as specific for CMV antigens.

In the PCR, 60 Vbeta and 13 Jbeta primers were used. Sequenced by immunoSEQ multiplex PCR; TCRdb stores in-frame clones only, minus some. This sample has some 150,000 clones, with roughly 80% found just once. The V gene's germline CDR1 is SEHNR and CDR2 FQNEAQ (reference sequence). There are 15 residues in the CDR3. Trimming removed 1 base at V and 4 bases at J, with 13 bases between. This clone showed up just once. Its antigen is unknown. The chain carries TRBV7-9 and TRBJ1-2, with D maybe TRBD1 (5 bases). This receptor was identified in a man aged 30 to 39 in good health and CMV-seropositive. The sample consisted of PBMCs. The CDR3 spells CASSLVRGGGYGYTF. CDR3 DNA: TGTGCCAGCAGCTTAGTTAGGGGAGGAGGCTATGGCTACACCTTC.